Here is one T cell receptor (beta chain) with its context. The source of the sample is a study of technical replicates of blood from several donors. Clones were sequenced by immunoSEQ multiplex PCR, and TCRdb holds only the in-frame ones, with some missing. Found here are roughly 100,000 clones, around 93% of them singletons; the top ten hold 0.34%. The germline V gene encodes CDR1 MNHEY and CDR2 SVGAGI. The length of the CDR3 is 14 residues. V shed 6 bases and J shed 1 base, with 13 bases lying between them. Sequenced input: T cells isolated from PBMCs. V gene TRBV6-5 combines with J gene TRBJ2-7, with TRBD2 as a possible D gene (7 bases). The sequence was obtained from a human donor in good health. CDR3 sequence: CASSLGGESYEQYF. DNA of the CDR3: TGTGCCAGCAGCTTAGGGGGGGAGTCCTACGAGCAGTACTTC.